This T cell receptor (beta chain) was captured by sequencing in a study of identical twins. Study conclusions and caveats: In monozygotic twins, models underestimated the sharing of out-of-frame TCR alpha.

Turning to this clonotype: The antigen remains undetermined.

MiXCR, applied by TCRdb to the 5' RACE reads, yields one record per CDR3 protein. The table lists 700,000 to 950,000 distinct CDR3 sequences, 12% of them singletons. V was clipped by 1 base and J by 0 bases; unmatched bases: 3. The CDR3 extends over 16 amino acids. CDR1 LNHNV and CDR2 YYDKDF come from the germline V gene (reference sequence). This sample was also put to use in a study of yellow fever vaccine responses in identical twins.

This sequence joins TRBV15 and TRBJ2-7, with 10 bases fitting TRBD2. This TCR derives from a woman between 18 and 30 years old in good health. The specimen was PBMCs. CDR3 sequence reads: CATSRALAGVSYEQYF. As DNA, the CDR3 is TGTGCCACCAGCAGAGCCCTAGCGGGAGTCTCCTACGAGCAGTACTTC.